Listed here are 5 T cell receptor beta chains from one sample, sequenced in a study of response to subunit inactivated influenza vaccine. TCRdb fed the RT-PCR reads into MiXCR, producing one record per CDR3 protein. The sample records about half a million distinct CDR3 sequences, 25% being singletons. The sample here was CD4+ T cells sorted from PBMCs, taken more than 4 days after vaccination. Receptors were obtained from a middle-aged man who received an inactivated influenza vaccine.

V usage is TRBV20-1 and J usage is TRBJ1-2; D ambiguous. CDR3 length: 15 residues. Deletions cut 1 base from V and 2 bases from J, with 14 bases between. Germline-derived CDR1 and CDR2 are DFQATT and SNEGSKA (reference sequence). The CDR3: CSARGILDENYGYTF. As DNA, the CDR3 is TGCAGTGCTAGAGGTATCCTTGACGAAAACTATGGCTACACCTTC.

The table lists this clonotype with a few counts. The chain uses TRBV29-1 and TRBJ1-2, with D possibly TRBD1 on 5 matching bases. This CDR3 is built from 13 residues. Trimming removed 7 bases at V and 4 bases at J, with 16 bases between. The V gene's germline CDR1 is SQVTM and CDR2 ANQGSEA. The CDR3 loop reads CSADSGGGYGYTF. CDR3 DNA sequence: TGCAGCGCCGACTCCGGGGGAGGCTATGGCTACACCTTC.

Regarding this clonotype: This may be a read error, as it is one base from a much larger clone. The V call is TRBV18, the J call TRBJ2-5; D is unresolved. The CDR3 length is 14 residues. The germline V gene encodes CDR1 KGHSH and CDR2 LQKENI. V lost 0 bases and J 2 bases, leaving 7 bases between the germline ends. The CDR3 bases are TGTGCCAGCTCACCACCGAACAGACAAGAGACCCAGTACTTC. It codes for CASSPPNRQETQYF.

J is TRBJ1-5 and V is TRBV27; D is undetermined. Germline V gene data show CDR1 as MNHEY and CDR2 as SMNVEV (reference sequence). The CDR3 runs 13 residues. Trimming left V 10 bases short and J 4 bases short, with 14 bases between. This CDR3 is CATRRQLNQPQHF. In DNA, the CDR3 is TGTGCCACCCGGAGGCAGTTAAATCAGCCCCAGCATTTT.

The chain employs TRBV12-3 or TRBV12-4 and TRBJ2-1, with TRBD2 as a possible D gene (5 bases). CDR3 size: 14 residues. V shed 1 base and J shed 7 bases, with 11 bases lying between them. This chain's CDR3 is CASSLGLTGNEQFF. CDR3 nucleotides: TGTGCCAGCAGTTTAGGTTTAACGGGAAATGAGCAGTTCTTC.